The source of this T cell receptor beta chain is a study of blood T cells in healthy people across ages. Notes on the study in general: The diversity estimates, figures obtained from one million T cells, were considered underestimates. The lack of PBMC sorting stopped any conclusive naive versus antigen-experienced comparison. Changes seen in expanded clonotypes were possibly confounded by donor CMV status left unknown.

On this clonotype itself: Its antigen is not identified. A read error may account for a junction end that differs from germline.

A sample-barcoded 5' primer and a J-beta primer mix were used in a second PCR of roughly 7 to 12 cycles. Tags on each cDNA molecule came from a template-switch adaptor with 12 random nucleotides. Each CDR3 protein is one row after TCRdb ran MiXCR on the 5' RACE reads. The table has about 720,000 distinct CDR3 sequences, 22% seen once. The sequence was obtained from an older man in good health. What was sequenced was blood.

The CDR3 loop reads CASSLGVGRVLVETQCF. In nucleotides, the CDR3 is TGTGCCAGCAGCTTAGGAGTGGGGCGCGTGTTGGTAGAGACCCAGTGCTTC. The chain couples TRBV7-2 to TRBJ2-5, with a tentative D call TRBD1 (5 bases). CDR3 length: 17 amino acids. CDR1 is SGHTA and CDR2 is FQGNSA in the germline V gene.